This T cell receptor beta chain originates from a study of regulatory T cells in long-lasting Graves disease. Time point indicated: persistent/refractory GD, antithyroid drugs over 5 years with positive TRAb. RNA extracted from PBMCs served as the sequencing template. An endocrinology unit in Xi'an, China, supplied the patients. Study-wide results and caveats: Segments TRBV28, TRBJ1-2 and TRBJ2-5 showed preferential usage in persistent disease.

CDR1 SEHNR and CDR2 FQNEAQ come from the germline V gene (reference sequence). This CDR3 spans 19 amino acids. Trimming took 5 bases from V and 0 from J; bases not matched to a gene: 14. Notes on this clonotype: The antigen is undetermined.

Arm-PCR of CDR3 regions and iRepertoire HTBI primers were used to build TCR beta libraries. One entry per CDR3 protein, called by TCRdb with MiXCR from the multiplex PCR reads. The sample records around 450,000 distinct CDR3 sequences, about a fifth being singletons. The chain couples TRBV7-9 to TRBJ2-1; 9 bases line up with TRBD2. This receptor was taken from a female donor with Graves disease. Specimen: peripheral blood mononuclear cells (PBMCs), collected when the disease was refractory, from a patient treated with antithyroid drugs. The CDR3 DNA reads TGTGCCAGCAGCGACGGGGGGAGACTAGCGGCCAGCTCCTACAATGAGCAGTTCTTC. It yields the protein CASSDGGRLAASSYNEQFF.